The clone carrying this TCR beta chain appeared a single time. Use of 60 Vbeta and 13 Jbeta primers characterized the PCR. TCRdb keeps only in-frame clones here, not all; method: immunoSEQ multiplex PCR. The profile shows under 200,000 clones, approximately 85% of them singletons. This record belongs to a study of cytomegalovirus exposure and HLA in healthy donors. This CDR3 has 13 amino acids. The ends were cut back, 4 bases at V and 3 bases at J, with 10 bases in the middle. CDR1 and CDR2 (germline): SGHNT, YYREEE (reference sequence). Source material: PBMCs. The chain joins TRBV5-4 to TRBJ1-1, with a weak D call TRBD1 (6 bases). The clonotype originates from a man aged 50 or older in good health and CMV-seropositive. CDR3 amino acids: CASSTRGYTEAFF. The CDR3 nucleotides read TGTGCCAGCAGCACCAGGGGTTACACTGAAGCTTTCTTT.